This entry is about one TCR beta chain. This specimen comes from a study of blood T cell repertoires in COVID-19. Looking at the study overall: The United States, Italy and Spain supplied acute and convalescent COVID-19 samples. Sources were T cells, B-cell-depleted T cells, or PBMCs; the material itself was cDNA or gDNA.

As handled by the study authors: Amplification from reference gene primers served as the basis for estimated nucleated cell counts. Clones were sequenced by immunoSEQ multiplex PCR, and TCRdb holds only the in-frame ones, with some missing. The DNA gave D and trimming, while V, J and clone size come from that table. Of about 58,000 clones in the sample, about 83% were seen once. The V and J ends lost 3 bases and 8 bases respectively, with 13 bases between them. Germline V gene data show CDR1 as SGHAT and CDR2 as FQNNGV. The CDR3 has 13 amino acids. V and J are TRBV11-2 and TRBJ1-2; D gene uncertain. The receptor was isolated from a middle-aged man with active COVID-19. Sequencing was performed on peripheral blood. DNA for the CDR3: TGTGCCAGCAGCTTCCTCCTGCGGTCGGGCTACACCTTC. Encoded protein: CASSFLLRSGYTF.